The clone carrying this T cell receptor beta chain was recorded at least ten times. The sample belongs to a study of kidney transplant recipient with SARS-CoV-2 infection. The CDR3 consists of 15 residues. A single record per CDR3 protein comes from TCRdb applying MiXCR to the reads. The sample lists about 240,000 distinct CDR3 sequences, 25% to 30% occurring once. The rearrangement links TRBV1 to TRBJ2-5; TRBD1, the table's D call, lacks a check against the DNA. TRBV1 is shown as a pseudogene. This TCR derives from a male patient aged 30 to 40 who had COVID-19 and was a kidney transplant recipient. The graft donor may have given rise to some T cells. Here the sequenced sample was a blood sample, taken at baseline and around day 110 from a kidney transplant recipient. CDR3 sequence reads: CTSNVPGQGVETQYF. The DNA of the CDR3 is TGCACCAGCAACGTACCGGGACAGGGTGTGGAGACCCAGTACTTC.